This TCR beta chain is from a study of metastatic and nonmetastatic thyroid tumors (dated by TCRdb to about 2020). For the study in its entirety: Repertoires were compared across peripheral blood and tumor or nodule tissue samples from malignant and benign thyroid patients.

What the study reported, not specific to this receptor: TCR beta diversity was reported as significantly higher in malignant tumors than in benign nodules, in both blood and tumor samples.

On this clone: It has no known antigen specificity. Per-base quality was not reported, and no clone a single base away is much larger than it.

No patient had received any treatment before thyroid surgery. Using T-cell receptor beta sequencing, the researchers looked back retrospectively at clinical samples from patients, gathered between about 2012 and 2018. The V and J ends are trimmed by 0 bases and 3 bases, leaving 8 bases between them. CDR3 length: 14 amino acids, cysteine to phenylalanine. Only CDR3 DNA remains: 42 bases, in frame from the first base. Via the germline V gene, CDR1 is SGHAT and CDR2 FQNNGV. Library preparation was by PCR. TCRdb names Illumina HiSeq 4000 as the instrument used. High-throughput sequencing was used to profile the CDR3 region of the TCR beta-chain in every patient. The study's own analysis went as follows. CDR3 differences across clinicopathological groups were used to build a classifier for discriminating distant-metastatic papillary thyroid cancer patients. The Shannon index was used to assess repertoire diversity, and the Morisita-Horn index was used to assess tumor-blood repertoire similarity. TCRdb reanalyzed the raw reads on its own, using fastp at Q25 for trimming and MiXCR for clone calling, and kept in-frame beta chains. These V and J calls rely on TCRdb rather than the paper's analysis. The sample table holds under 50,000 clones, of which around 27% were seen once. Clones ranked in the top ten supply roughly a tenth of the sample.

The source material was blood. The sequence was collected from a male donor with papillary thyroid cancer or a benign thyroid nodule (not recorded which). Some clones in this sample may be carry-over from other donors' samples. The chain is made from TRBV11-2 and TRBJ1-1; a weak D assignment points to TRBD1 (5 bases agree). The bases read TGTGCCAGCAGCTTAGACAGGGTGTACACTGAAGCTTTCTTT. The encoded protein is CASSLDRVYTEAFF.